This is a list of T cell receptor beta chains from one sample in a study of molecular identifiers for immune sequencing clone quantification. TCRdb called the PCR reads again in MiXCR, with one record for every CDR3 protein. The sample records about 640,000 distinct CDR3 sequences, nearly 20% being singletons. Sequencing input: naive CD8+ T cells from blood, with Jurkat cell RNA spiked in. These receptors were obtained from a human donor in good health. Some libraries in this study had Jurkat cell RNA spiked in. CDR3s include the opening cysteine and the closing phenylalanine or tryptophan. Fields, in order: J gene, V gene, CDR3 protein.

TRBJ1-2 | TRBV30 | CAWSVQVGYTF
TRBJ1-3 | TRBV11-2 | CASRGISSGNTIYF
TRBJ2-7 | TRBV12-2 | CASRLPTWDRPRASYF
TRBJ2-7 | TRBV29-1 | CGALSSGIPNEQYF
TRBJ2-7 | TRBV7-9 | CASSLGDGITYEQYF
TRBJ1-2 | TRBV29-1 | CSVKEYDYTF
TRBJ2-5 | TRBV27 | CASNPTSDGEAQYF
TRBJ1-2 | TRBV28 | CASSPGTGYYNYGYTF
TRBJ2-7 | TRBV5-6 | CASSPAFEVRAQYF
TRBJ1-1 | TRBV19 | CASNPRDRGDVDTEAFF
TRBJ2-2 | TRBV4-2 | CASSSGTSVGGELFF
TRBJ2-7 | TRBV4-3 | CASSQDRHATYEQYF
TRBJ2-7 | TRBV4-1 | CASSQDRGFPYEQYF
TRBJ1-1 | TRBV9 | CAGSVGGWTEAFF
TRBJ2-7 | TRBV12-3/TRBV12-4 | CASSLVEGSYEQYF
TRBJ2-3 | TRBV13 | CASSLSLGGPRGTQYF
TRBJ2-5 | TRBV20-1 | CSAHRESPGETQCF
TRBJ2-7 | TRBV27 | CASSLKPGTGGAAYEQYF
TRBJ2-5 | TRBV7-9 | CASRSSGPGETQYF
TRBJ1-3 | TRBV9 | CASSGDGLSGNTVYF
TRBJ1-2 | TRBV29-1 | CSVQTGWSDYGYTF
TRBJ2-2 | TRBV13 | CASRGLAGDGGTGELFF
TRBJ1-6 | TRBV2 | CASFEGTGDNSPLHF
TRBJ2-7 | TRBV27 | CASSLAPTSYERYF
TRBJ2-7 | TRBV5-1 | CAGSLISGSRGEQYF
TRBJ2-5 | TRBV5-6 | CASSLRWTSGGAQEAQYF
TRBJ1-2 | TRBV4-1 | CASSQEHGGSYGYTF
TRBJ2-7 | TRBV9 | CASSEDSGYEQYF
TRBJ2-1 | TRBV12-3/TRBV12-4 | CASTSGRYNEQFF
TRBJ2-3 | TRBV24-1 | CATRLGGTDTQYF
TRBJ1-5 | TRBV5-8 | CASSFDRGRGQPQHF
TRBJ2-7 | TRBV4-3 | CASSQAPGGYEQYF
TRBJ2-1 | TRBV24-1 | CATRAGHLTSGPNEQFF
TRBJ1-2 | TRBV15 | CATSRPDVHPSYGYTF
TRBJ1-5 | TRBV19 | CATAGRDQYSNQPQHF
TRBJ1-3 | TRBV7-9 | CASSFLGPGNTIYF
TRBJ2-4 | TRBV28 | CASTYRQGPKNIQYF
TRBJ2-7 | TRBV7-2 | CASSSRTVEEPYF
TRBJ2-1 | TRBV4-3 | CASSQRDRGTNEQFF
TRBJ2-5 | TRBV7-9 | CASSLVADREREETQYF
TRBJ1-1 | TRBV4-1 | CASSSAPDGPEAFF
TRBJ1-4 | TRBV4-3 | CASSQDLMDVSFREKLFF